This record looks at one T cell receptor (beta chain) sequence and its context. Antigen: not known. The source of the sample is a study of cytomegalovirus exposure and HLA in healthy donors. Points from the study as a whole: There were several of the most significant clusters that appeared linked to common viral pathogens in a later analysis. Per a prior analysis, the majority of TCR beta V segments were productive roughly 87% or roughly 30% of the time. Cytomegalovirus-associated status was assigned to more than 150 TCR beta chains.

There were likely unrecorded immune exposures, though donors were nominally healthy when sampled. The primer mix had 60 Vbeta and 13 Jbeta primers. Assay used: immunoSEQ multiplex PCR; TCRdb lists only in-frame clones, some missing. The repertoire holds over 150,000 clones, with 55% to 80% as singletons. V was clipped by 7 bases and J by 0 bases, with 10 bases between them. Germline V CDR1 and CDR2: SEHNR, FQNEAQ (reference sequence). The CDR3 totals 14 residues. The chain couples TRBV7-9 to TRBJ1-3; TRBD1 is a possible D gene (6 bases). This sequence originates from a woman younger than 35 in good health and CMV-seropositive. Sequenced input: PBMCs. Written as DNA, the CDR3 is TGTGCCAGCAACCCACAGGGCTCTGGAAACACCATATATTTT. Protein: CASNPQGSGNTIYF.